This TCR beta chain comes out of a study of T cells in localized non-small cell lung cancer. General study findings and limits: Sequencing involved a lone tumor region, leaving heterogeneity possible. T cell clonality was highest in uninvolved adjacent lung, above tumor. When the top 100 tumor clones were examined, a median approximately 59 of them also appeared in the adjacent lung, which was paired and uninvolved.

As concerns this clone: No antigen is known for it.

The repertoire was sequenced with immunoSEQ multiplex PCR; TCRdb's copy has only in-frame clones and lacks some. Here the sample spans fewer than 15,000 clones, roughly 27% being singletons. The CDR3 extends over 12 amino acids. Germline-derived CDR1 and CDR2 are LNHDA and SQIVND (reference sequence). Trimming stripped 10 bases from V and 4 bases from J, with 13 bases between. This chain joins TRBV19 and TRBJ2-5; D gene unclear. Sequencing used lung tumor tissue, obtained before any cancer treatment. This TCR came from a female donor older than 55 with stage I lung adenocarcinoma. The CDR3 loop is CATQVAGETQYF. DNA for the CDR3: TGTGCCACCCAAGTGGCTGGAGAGACCCAGTACTTC.